The 12 T cell receptor beta chains in this list originate from one sample, sequenced in a study of T cell responses to AZD1222 COVID-19 vaccine. Clones were sequenced by immunoSEQ multiplex PCR, and TCRdb holds only the in-frame ones, with some missing. In the table there are around 65,000 clones, approximately 87% of which are singletons. The sequencing used peripheral blood, collected 28 days after the second AZD1222 dose. These receptors were taken from an adult who received the AZD1222 COVID-19 vaccine.

This clone appeared a single time. V and J are TRBV9 and TRBJ1-1; TRBD1 agrees at 7 bases. Germline V lookup: CDR1 SGDLS, CDR2 YYNGEE. J lost 2 bases, V lost 2 bases, and 3 bases had no gene match. CDR3 length: 14 residues. Here the CDR3 DNA reads TGTGCCAGCAGCGTCGGGACAGCTAACACTGAAGCTTTCTTT. Translated: CASSVGTANTEAFF.

The table lists this clone with a few counts. The chain couples TRBV10-3 to TRBJ2-2; TRBD1 aligns across 7 bases. Germline CDR1 ENHRY, CDR2 SYGVKD. The trim removed 6 bases at V and 3 bases at J, leaving 7 bases unmatched. The CDR3 loop spans 15 amino acids. The CDR3 spells CAIRTGQGDTGELFF. CDR3 DNA sequence: TGTGCCATCAGAACGGGGCAGGGGGACACCGGGGAGCTGTTTTTT.

This chain joins TRBV14 and TRBJ1-3, with 7 bases aligning to TRBD1. V gave up 5 bases and J gave up 2 bases; unmatched junction bases: 15. CDR1 SGHDN and CDR2 FVKESK come from the germline V gene. This CDR3 is built from 18 residues. The CDR3 is CASSSWTGSNGAGNTIYF. CDR3 in DNA: TGTGCCAGCAGCTCGTGGACAGGCTCCAATGGGGCTGGAAACACCATATATTTT.

This sequence joins TRBV7-6 and TRBJ2-7, with TRBD2 matching 14 bases. This CDR3 region has 17 residues. Germline V gives CDR1 SGHVS, CDR2 FNYEAQ. Trimming cost V 5 bases and J 6 bases; bases outside gene matches: 12. CDR3 protein: CASSPRLAGGVLSEQYF. CDR3 DNA sequence: TGTGCCAGCAGCCCACGACTAGCGGGAGGGGTTCTGTCCGAGCAGTACTTC.

V usage is TRBV19 and J usage is TRBJ1-4; 9 bases fit TRBD1. V lost 5 bases and J lost 7; bases outside the gene matches: 8. Germline lookup yields CDR1 LNHDA and CDR2 SQIVND (reference sequence). This CDR3 is built from 15 residues. The CDR3 reads CASSPWTGAGEKLFF. Here the CDR3 DNA reads TGTGCCAGTAGTCCATGGACAGGGGCTGGTGAAAAACTGTTTTTT.

The chain is built from TRBV7-3 and TRBJ1-5, with 11 bases aligning to TRBD1. The CDR3 has 15 amino acids. V trimming: 6 bases; J trimming: 6 bases; junction bases outside the gene matches: 7. Per the germline V gene, CDR1 is SGHTA and CDR2 is FQGTGA. CDR3 in DNA: TGTGCCAGCAGTCGTGGACAGGGGGCGGGTCAGCCCCAGCATTTT. Its translation: CASSRGQGAGQPQHF.

This chain connects TRBV24-1 to TRBJ1-2; perhaps TRBD1 as D (5 bases). Per the germline V gene, CDR1 is KGHDR and CDR2 is SFDVKD. Trimming left V 3 bases short and J 1 base short, with 5 bases between. This CDR3 region has 13 residues. The CDR3 here is CATSDGHNYGYTF. For the CDR3, the DNA is TGTGCCACCAGTGATGGACATAACTATGGCTACACCTTC.

This clone was counted only a few times. The chain is built from TRBV6-5 and TRBJ2-2, with D perhaps TRBD2 (7 bases). Germline CDR1 is MNHEY and CDR2 is SVGAGI. The CDR3 consists of 13 residues. Trimming took off 10 bases at V and 4 bases at J, with 13 bases between the two ends. DNA for the CDR3: TGTGCCACCGGGGGGCTCGGCACCGGGGAGCTGTTTTTT. Its translation: CATGGLGTGELFF.

V usage is TRBV9 and J usage is TRBJ2-5; TRBD2 agrees at 10 bases. J lost 4 bases, V lost 5 bases, and 11 bases had no gene match. The CDR3 contains 16 residues. Germline assignment: CDR1 SGDLS and CDR2 YYNGEE. CDR3 in DNA: TGTGCCAGCAGTTCCTCTCTAGCGGGGGCGGGAGAGACCCAGTACTTC. Its translation: CASSSSLAGAGETQYF.

CDR3 loop: CASSFWVPGELFF. The DNA for the CDR3 is TGTGCCAGCAGTTTTTGGGTCCCCGGGGAGCTGTTTTTT. This chain uses TRBV27 with TRBJ2-2; unclear D gene. The CDR3 length is 13 residues. CDR1 is MNHEY, CDR2 SMNVEV, per germline (reference sequence). The V gene lost 3 bases and the J gene lost 6 bases, with 8 bases spanning the gap.

J is TRBJ2-3 and V is TRBV10-2; TRBD1 matches at 8 bases. From germline, CDR1 is WSHSY and CDR2 SAAADI. The trim removed 10 bases at V and 0 bases at J, leaving 9 bases unmatched. The CDR3 has 15 residues. The CDR3 DNA is TGCGCCACCAGGGACAGGTTAACTAGCACAGATACGCAGTATTTT. Encoded protein: CATRDRLTSTDTQYF.

This rearrangement joins TRBV11-2 to TRBJ2-2; 11 nucleotides line up with TRBD1. The trim removed 3 bases at V and 6 bases at J, leaving 3 bases unmatched. This CDR3 is 15 amino acids long. The germline V gene has CDR1 SGHAT and CDR2 FQNNGV. DNA of the CDR3: TGTGCCAGCAGCTTCGAGGGACAGGGGGCCGGGGAGCTGTTTTTT. Protein sequence: CASSFEGQGAGELFF.